This TCR beta chain was identified during a study of chemoradiotherapy in HPV16-positive cancers. Repeated repertoire sampling spanned the course of chemoradiotherapy. This clone has just one count. As yet, its antigen is unknown. This CDR3 is built from 12 residues. Deletions cut 6 bases from V and 5 bases from J, with 10 bases between. Germline V gene sequence: CDR1 SGHVS, CDR2 FQNEAQ. Sequencing was performed with immunoSEQ multiplex PCR; in TCRdb, only in-frame clones are kept and a portion is missing. The data show under 50,000 clones, around 76% seen once. Study outcomes and limitations: HPV-specific T cells were functionally defined from only two HPV16-positive patients. Candidate HPV-specific clones and E7-related TCR motifs grew in tumor during treatment. In HPV16-positive patients, HPV-responsive T-cell expansion tracked better recurrence-free survival.

This material consisted of blood, taken from a patient who underwent chemoradiotherapy. This sequence was found in a human donor with HPV-associated anogenital cancer. V gene TRBV7-8 combines with J gene TRBJ2-5, with a weak D call TRBD2 (6 bases). The CDR3 region is CASSSRGETQYF. The CDR3 DNA reads as TGTGCCAGCAGTTCACGGGGGGAGACCCAGTACTTC.